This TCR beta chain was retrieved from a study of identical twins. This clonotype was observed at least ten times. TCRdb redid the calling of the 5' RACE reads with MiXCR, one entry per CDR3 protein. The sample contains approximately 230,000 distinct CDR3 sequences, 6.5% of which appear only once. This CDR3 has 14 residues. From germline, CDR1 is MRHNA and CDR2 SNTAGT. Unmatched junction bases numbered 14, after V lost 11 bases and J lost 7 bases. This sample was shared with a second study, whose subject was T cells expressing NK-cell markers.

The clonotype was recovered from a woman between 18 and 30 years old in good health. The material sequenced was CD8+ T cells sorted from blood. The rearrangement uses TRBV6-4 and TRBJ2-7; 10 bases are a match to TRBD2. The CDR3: CARTVAGGSKEQYF. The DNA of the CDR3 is TGTGCCCGTACCGTAGCGGGGGGATCGAAAGAGCAGTACTTC.